This T cell receptor beta chain was profiled in a study of blood T cell repertoires in COVID-19. In germline, CDR1 is SGHAT, CDR2 FQNNGV. There are 16 residues in the CDR3. The V gene end was trimmed by 2 bases and the J gene end by 1 base; junction bases not matched to a gene: 5. In the original analysis: Reference gene primer amplification gave nucleated cell count estimates. Sequencing was performed with immunoSEQ multiplex PCR; in TCRdb, only in-frame clones are kept and a portion is missing. Clone size and the V and J calls come from that table; the DNA yielded D and trimming. The sample consists of 290,000 or so clones, around nine tenths of them appearing once.

This rearrangement joins TRBV11-2 to TRBJ2-3, with 8 nucleotides matching TRBD2. The sequencing input was PBMCs or T cells enriched from blood (not recorded which). This TCR was recovered from a woman younger than 30 who had recovered from COVID-19. The CDR3 bases are TGTGCCAGCAGCTTAAGGGCGGGAGGCGGCACAGATACGCAGTATTTT. Translated: CASSLRAGGGTDTQYF.